This T cell receptor beta chain emerged from a study of blood T cell repertoires in COVID-19. Study information: COVID-19 samples collected from the United States, Italy and Spain covered acute and convalescent phases. In each case, the material was cDNA or gDNA derived from T cells, B-cell-depleted T cells, or PBMCs.

Per the authors' pipeline: Estimates of nucleated cell counts were drawn from the amplification of reference gene primers. Clones were read by immunoSEQ multiplex PCR, and TCRdb kept only the in-frame ones, dropping some. The DNA was the basis for D and trimming; V, J and clone size are from that table. This table holds roughly 230,000 clones, 83% found once. The CDR3 contains 16 residues. Trimming took 3 bases from V and 2 from J, leaving 14 bases between them. The germline V gene encodes CDR1 LNHDA and CDR2 SQIVND (reference sequence). The TCR sequence derives from a woman aged 50 to 65 with acute or convalescent COVID-19. Sequenced input: peripheral blood. The rearrangement links TRBV19 to TRBJ1-5; D is ambiguous. The CDR3, as DNA: TGTGCCAGTAGTATCCCGGTTCTAGGAGGCAATCAGCCCCAGCATTTT. It codes for CASSIPVLGGNQPQHF.